The rows below give T cell receptor beta chains drawn from one sample of a study of shared clonotypes between healthy human individuals. Here immunoSEQ multiplex PCR was the method, and the copy in TCRdb shows in-frame clones only, minus some. The table records under 1,100,000 clones, about 75% of them present only once. The sequencing sample was made of memory CD4+ T cells sorted from blood. The receptors shown here come from a man aged 18 to 30 in good health. Each CDR3 is given with its conserved first and last residue. D genes are given only for firm matches. Clone size is stated in some rows and not others, as once, few, many or a class when expanded.

>TRBJ2-1|TRBV5-4|-|TRBD1
CASTRDRGSNEQFF
TGTGCCAGCACTCGGGACAGGGGATCCAATGAGCAGTTCTTC
>TRBJ2-7|TRBV27|many|-
CASSSGQYTYEQYF
TGTGCCAGCAGTTCCGGACAGTACACCTACGAGCAGTACTTC
>TRBJ2-5|TRBV5-1|few|-
CASSWHLGAQETQYF
TGCGCCAGCAGCTGGCATCTAGGGGCCCAAGAGACCCAGTACTTC
>TRBJ2-7|TRBV10-3|-|-
CAISAQVGYEQYF
TGTGCCATCAGTGCCCAGGTCGGCTACGAGCAGTACTTC
>TRBJ2-7|TRBV6-1|-|TRBD1
CASRGRDRDEQYF
TGTGCCAGCAGAGGCCGGGACAGAGACGAGCAGTACTTC
>TRBJ1-3|TRBV10-3|-|TRBD1
CAISFDRGGNTIYF
TGTGCCATCAGTTTCGACAGGGGGGGAAACACCATATATTTT
>TRBJ1-2|TRBV5-1|-|-
CASSSGTGYYGYTF
TGCGCCAGCAGCTCTGGCACAGGCTACTATGGCTACACCTTC
>TRBJ2-7|TRBV30|-|-
CAWSGAGFTYEQYF
TGTGCCTGGAGTGGGGCAGGGTTTACCTACGAGCAGTACTTC
>TRBJ1-4|TRBV30|-|-
CAWSTRAGQKLFF
TGTGCCTGGAGCACCCGGGCGGGCCAAAAACTGTTTTTT
>TRBJ2-4|TRBV5-6|-|TRBD2
CASSPGLAIAMAKNIQYF
TGTGCCAGCAGCCCGGGACTAGCGATTGCCATGGCCAAAAACATTCAGTACTTC
>TRBJ2-6|TRBV7-2|-|TRBD2
CASSHSGGSGANVLTF
TGTGCCAGCAGCCACTCGGGGGGCTCTGGGGCCAACGTCCTGACTTTC
>TRBJ1-3|TRBV6-1|-|TRBD1
CASRPGGASGNTIYF
TGTGCCAGCAGGCCAGGGGGCGCGTCCGGAAACACCATATATTTT
>TRBJ2-5|TRBV6-1|few|TRBD2
CASSEGLAGSRETQYF
TGTGCCAGCAGTGAAGGACTAGCGGGTTCTCGAGAGACCCAGTACTTC
>TRBJ2-1|TRBV6-4|-|-
CASSPNNNEQFF
TGTGCCAGCAGCCCAAACAACAATGAGCAGTTCTTC
>TRBJ2-3|TRBV4-1|-|TRBD2
CASSGLAVGDTQYF
TGCGCCAGCAGCGGACTAGCGGTTGGAGATACGCAGTATTTT
>TRBJ2-5|TRBV2|-|-
CASSQDRAGETQYF
TGTGCCAGCAGTCAAGACAGGGCGGGGGAGACCCAGTACTTC
>TRBJ2-3|TRBV11-2|-|-
CASSPLADTQYF
TGTGCCAGCAGCCCCCTAGCAGATACGCAGTATTTT
>TRBJ1-4|TRBV6-5|-|-
CASSYSDTSNEKLFF
TGTGCCAGCAGTTACTCGGACACGTCTAATGAAAAACTGTTTTTT
>TRBJ1-6|TRBV7-9|few|TRBD1
CASSRMGQGNSPLHF
TGTGCCAGCTCCCGCATGGGACAGGGAAATTCACCCCTCCACTTT
>TRBJ1-1|TRBV14|few|-
CASSHISEAFF
TGTGCCAGCAGCCATATAAGCGAAGCTTTCTTT
>TRBJ1-2|TRBV10-1|-|-
CASSESTGALTF
TGCGCCAGCAGTGAGTCGACCGGGGCTCTCACCTTC
>TRBJ2-7|TRBV28|-|-
CASSLRNAGVRYEQYF
TGTGCCAGCAGTTTACGGAACGCAGGGGTCCGTTACGAGCAGTACTTC
>TRBJ2-2|TRBV2|-|TRBD1
CASSAGTGLSTGELFF
TGTGCCAGCAGCGCCGGGACAGGGTTGAGCACCGGGGAGCTGTTTTTT
>TRBJ1-2|TRBV30|-|-
CAWSVRGDGGYTF
TGTGCCTGGAGTGTACGGGGGGACGGCGGCTACACCTTC
>TRBJ2-3|TRBV2|-|TRBD1
CASSPGTAQLSTDTQYF
TGTGCCAGCAGCCCCGGGACAGCCCAACTTTCCACAGATACGCAGTATTTT
>TRBJ1-2|TRBV7-3|few|TRBD1
CASSPGTGYYGYTF
TGTGCCAGCAGCCCCGGGACAGGGTACTATGGCTACACCTTC
>TRBJ2-3|TRBV7-2|-|TRBD2
CASSLRGSGSGDTQYF
TGTGCCAGCAGCTTAAGGGGTAGCGGGAGCGGAGATACGCAGTATTTT
>TRBJ2-7|TRBV7-9|-|TRBD1
CASSLGQGGRSWEQYF
TGTGCCAGCAGCTTGGGACAGGGAGGCCGATCGTGGGAGCAGTACTTC
>TRBJ1-3|TRBV5-1|-|TRBD1
CASSLTGAYSGNTIYF
TGCGCCAGCAGTCTAACAGGGGCCTACTCTGGAAACACCATATATTTT
>TRBJ1-1|TRBV29-1|-|-
CSVVQGSNTEASF
TGCAGCGTGGTCCAGGGGTCGAACACTGAAGCTTCCTTT
>TRBJ1-6|TRBV5-1|-|TRBD1
CASSRQGEDSPLHF
TGCGCCAGCAGCCGACAGGGGGAAGATTCACCCCTCCACTTT
>TRBJ1-6|TRBV5-1|-|TRBD1
CASSLSGQGNSPLHF
TGCGCCAGCAGCTTGTCAGGACAGGGGAACTCACCCCTCCACTTT
>TRBJ1-3|TRBV5-1|once|-
CASSSEGNTIYF
TGCGCCAGCAGCTCGGAGGGAAACACCATATATTTT
>TRBJ2-7|TRBV28|-|-
CASSPQTQRAGRYREQYF
TGTGCCAGCAGTCCCCAAACCCAAAGGGCAGGGAGGTATAGGGAGCAGTACTTC
>TRBJ1-5|TRBV11-3|-|-
CASSSPILNQPQHF
TGTGCCAGCAGCTCCCCAATCTTGAATCAGCCCCAGCATTTT
>TRBJ2-7|TRBV7-9|few|TRBD2
CASSLPGLGVRGLEQYF
TGTGCCAGCAGCTTACCGGGACTAGGGGTCCGGGGTCTCGAGCAGTACTTC
>TRBJ2-5|TRBV11-2|-|TRBD2
CASSLGVAGDQETQYF
TGTGCCAGCAGCTTAGGGGTAGCGGGAGACCAAGAGACCCAGTACTTC
>TRBJ2-1|TRBV10-3|few|-
CAISESAGQRSEQFF
TGTGCCATCAGTGAGTCTGCGGGACAAAGGTCGGAGCAGTTCTTC
>TRBJ1-2|TRBV5-1|-|TRBD1
CASSLGQGEGGYTF
TGCGCCAGCAGCTTGGGGCAGGGGGAAGGAGGCTACACCTTC
>TRBJ1-1|TRBV18|once|-
CASSPPYRGYTEAFF
TGTGCCAGCTCACCACCGTATCGGGGATACACTGAAGCTTTCTTT
>TRBJ2-1|TRBV6-1|-|-
CASSEEGRNEQFF
TGTGCCAGCAGTGAAGAAGGGAGGAATGAGCAGTTCTTC
>TRBJ2-1|TRBV5-6|-|TRBD1
CASSWGQGSTYNEQFF
TGTGCCAGCAGCTGGGGACAGGGGAGTACATACAATGAGCAGTTCTTC
>TRBJ1-2|TRBV6-1|-|-
CASSALARGDYGYTF
TGTGCCAGCAGTGCGCTCGCACGGGGGGACTATGGCTACACCTTC
>TRBJ2-3|TRBV10-3|-|-
CAITGAQADTQYF
TGTGCCATCACTGGGGCCCAGGCCGATACGCAGTATTTT
>TRBJ2-5|TRBV30|few|-
CAWSVSRETQYF
TGTGCCTGGAGTGTCAGCAGGGAGACCCAGTACTTC
>TRBJ1-4|TRBV7-9|-|TRBD1
CASSSDRVTNEKLFF
TGTGCCAGCAGCTCCGACAGGGTGACTAATGAAAAACTGTTTTTT
>TRBJ1-4|TRBV5-1|-|TRBD1
CASSFGTAGNEKLFF
TGCGCCAGCAGCTTCGGGACAGCGGGAAATGAAAAACTGTTTTTT
>TRBJ2-5|TRBV27|-|-
CASSRQGRVGETQYF
TGTGCCAGCAGCAGACAGGGGAGGGTAGGAGAGACCCAGTACTTC
>TRBJ2-3|TRBV7-2|-|TRBD2
CASSLQAGNTDTQYF
TGTGCCAGCAGCTTACAAGCGGGAAACACAGATACGCAGTATTTT
>TRBJ1-1|TRBV5-6|once|TRBD1
CASSPKRTGPEAFF
TGTGCCAGCAGTCCTAAGAGGACAGGGCCTGAAGCTTTCTTT